This T cell receptor (beta chain) was sequenced for a study of OX40 agonist ivuxolimab in advanced cancers. Study as a whole: Patients enrolled in dose escalation were diagnosed with hepatocellular carcinoma, melanoma, renal cell or head and neck cancer.

Anyone with autoimmune disease history or systemic immunosuppression was excluded. Sampling times: baseline, cycle 4 day 1, cycle 7 day 1. Points from the study as a whole: More expanded clones were seen, on average, in CD8+ T cells than in CD4+.

CDR1 and CDR2 (germline): MDHEN, SYDVKM. Trimming cost V 1 base and J 3 bases, with 4 bases left between them. The CDR3 loop spans 12 amino acids. This clone was observed a few times. What it binds is unknown. Other DNA sequences in the same sample also yield this CDR3. The method was immunoSEQ multiplex PCR; TCRdb's version includes in-frame clones alone and lacks a portion of them. The data show 95,000 to 100,000 clones, with roughly 83% seen just once and roughly 1.5% held by the top ten. The chain has TRBV28 and TRBJ2-7; D ambiguous. Specimen: CD4+ or CD8+ T cells sorted from blood, collected in a trial of the OX40 agonist ivuxolimab. The TCR was taken from an adult with an advanced solid tumor such as melanoma, head and neck, liver or kidney cancer. CDR3 amino acids: CASSLSNYEQYF. CDR3 DNA: TGTGCCAGCAGTTTATCCAACTACGAGCAGTACTTC. Combining the CDR3 with reference TRBV28 and TRBJ2-7 gives the whole variable domain DVKVTQSSRYLVKRTGEKVFLECVQDMDHENMFWYRQDPGLGLRLIYFSYDVKMKEKGDIPEGYSVSREKKERFSLILESASTNQTSMYLCASSLSNYEQYFGPGTRLTVT.